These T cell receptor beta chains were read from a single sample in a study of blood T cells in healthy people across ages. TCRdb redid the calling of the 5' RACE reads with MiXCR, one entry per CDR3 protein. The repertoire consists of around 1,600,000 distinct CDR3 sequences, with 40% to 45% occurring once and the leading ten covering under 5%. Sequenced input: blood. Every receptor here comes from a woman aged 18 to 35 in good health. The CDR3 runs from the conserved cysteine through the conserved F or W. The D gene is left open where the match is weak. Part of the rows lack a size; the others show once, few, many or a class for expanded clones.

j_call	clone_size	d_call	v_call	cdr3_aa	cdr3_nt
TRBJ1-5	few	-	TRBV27	CASSLAGSFNQPQHF	TGTGCCAGCAGTTTAGCGGGCAGCTTTAATCAGCCCCAGCATTTT
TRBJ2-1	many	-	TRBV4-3	CASSQELGFSSYNEQFF	TGCGCCAGCAGCCAAGAGCTGGGCTTTAGCTCCTACAATGAGCAGTTCTTC
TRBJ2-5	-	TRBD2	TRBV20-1	CSAREILRGRGYF	TGCAGTGCTAGAGAGATCCTTCGAGGGAGGGGGTACTTC
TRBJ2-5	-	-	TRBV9	CASSLLDTQETQYF	TGTGCCAGCAGCCTTCTGGACACTCAAGAGACCCAGTACTTC
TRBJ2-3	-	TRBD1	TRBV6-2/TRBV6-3	CASSLEGQFRTQYF	TGTGCCAGCAGTCTTGAGGGACAGTTCAGGACCCAGTATTTT
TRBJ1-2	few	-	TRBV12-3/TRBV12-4	CASSFRARLDYTF	TGTGCCAGCAGTTTCCGGGCCCGGTTGGACTACACCTTC
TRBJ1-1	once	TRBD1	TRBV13	CASSPWVTGRAEAFF	TGTGCCAGCAGCCCTTGGGTGACAGGGCGAGCTGAAGCTTTCTTT
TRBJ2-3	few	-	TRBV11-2	CASSLGFVADTQYF	TGTGCCAGCAGCTTAGGGTTCGTCGCGGATACGCAGTATTTT
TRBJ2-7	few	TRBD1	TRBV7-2	CASSPQTGTYEQYF	TGTGCCAGCAGCCCTCAGACAGGGACCTACGAGCAGTACTTC
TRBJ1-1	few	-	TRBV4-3	CASSQEYSGPWGEAFF	TGCGCCAGCAGCCAAGAATATTCAGGGCCCTGGGGTGAAGCTTTCTTT
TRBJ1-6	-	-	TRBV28	CASSPADSSYNSPLHF	TGTGCCAGCAGTCCCGCGGACAGCTCCTATAATTCACCCCTCCACTTT
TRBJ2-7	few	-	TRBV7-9	CASSLVAEHEQYF	TGTGCCAGCAGCTTAGTTGCGGAACACGAGCAGTACTTC
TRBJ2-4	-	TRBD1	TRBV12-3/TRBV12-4	CASSLAGSGGTKNIQYF	TGTGCCAGCAGTTTAGCAGGGTCAGGGGGCACAAAAAACATTCAGTACTTC
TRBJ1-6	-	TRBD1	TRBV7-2	CASSFGDRGMSPLHF	TGTGCCAGCAGCTTCGGTGACAGGGGGATGTCACCCCTCCACTTT
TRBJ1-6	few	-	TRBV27	CASSFRLPSSYNSPLHF	TGTGCCAGCAGTTTTAGGCTTCCAAGCTCCTATAATTCACCCCTCCACTTT
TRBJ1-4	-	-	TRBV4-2	CASSQEGLSWSTNEKLFF	TGTGCCAGCAGCCAAGAAGGCCTTTCCTGGTCAACTAATGAAAAACTGTTTTTT
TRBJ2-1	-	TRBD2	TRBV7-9	CASSMGLGRSSYNEQFF	TGTGCCAGCAGCATGGGACTAGGGCGGAGCTCCTACAATGAGCAGTTCTTC
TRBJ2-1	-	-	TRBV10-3	CAISLELAEQFF	TGTGCCATCAGTCTCGAGTTAGCTGAGCAGTTCTTC
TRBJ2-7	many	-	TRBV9	CASSVSPSYEQYF	TGTGCCAGCAGCGTATCTCCATCCTACGAGCAGTACTTC
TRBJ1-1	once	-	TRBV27	CASKVGGVAFF	TGTGCCAGCAAAGTGGGAGGTGTAGCTTTCTTT